This TCR beta chain was found in a study of beta chain features in type 1 diabetes. As for the study in general: Comparable age, gender and cell yields were observed in patients relative to healthy donors. Study observations and caveats: Shortening that was moderate but significant affected the TCRB CDR3s of Type 1 diabetes patients in all four CD4+ subsets. Comparison showed that naive, central memory and Treg TCRB repertoires appeared more similar among patients than among healthy donors.

The CDR3 has 14 amino acids. Germline assignment: CDR1 SGHRS and CDR2 YFSETQ. V shed 0 bases and J shed 7 bases, with 11 bases lying between them. Expressed TCRB transcripts were sequenced because the entire RNA isolate underwent reverse transcription. Generated by immunoSEQ multiplex PCR, the TCRdb table keeps only in-frame clones and is missing some. This sample has 500,000 to 700,000 clones, with roughly 16% found just once. This clone was counted between two and nine times. The antigen is unknown. The clonotype originates from a young man in good health. Sequenced sample: naive CD4+ T cells from blood. The J gene is TRBJ2-1, the V gene TRBV5-1; tentatively, D is TRBD2 (5 bases). The CDR3 loop reads CASSLEASSNEQFF. For the CDR3, the DNA is TGCGCCAGCAGCTTGGAGGCTAGCTCGAATGAGCAGTTCTTC.